These T cell receptor beta chains were read from a single sample in a study of beta chain features in type 1 diabetes. The data were produced by immunoSEQ multiplex PCR, yet TCRdb's version contains in-frame clones alone and is incomplete. The repertoire consists of approximately 240,000 clones, with 16% occurring once and the leading ten covering about 0.08%. What was sequenced was naive CD4+ T cells from blood. These receptors came from a man aged 25 to 45 with type 1 diabetes. The CDR3 runs from the conserved cysteine through the conserved F or W. The D gene is left open where the match is weak. Clone size is shown for a subset of rows, as once, few, many or a class of expanded clone.

>TRBV28|-|-|TRBJ2-3
TGTGCCAGCAGTTTAGGCACTGCTAGCACAGATACGCAGTATTTT
CASSLGTASTDTQYF
>TRBV7-2|-|-|TRBJ2-7
TGTGCCAGCAGCTTAGTAGTTCTCTACGAGCAGTACTTC
CASSLVVLYEQYF
>TRBV29-1|TRBD1|-|TRBJ2-1
TGCAGCGCGGACAGGGGAGGCGATGAGCAGTTCTTC
CSADRGGDEQFF
>TRBV30|TRBD1|few|TRBJ1-1
TGTGCCTCTAAGGGACAGGGGATCATTCGCGCAGGCACTGAAGCTTTCTTT
CASKGQGIIRAGTEAFF
>TRBV7-2|TRBD2|-|TRBJ2-1
TGTGCCAGCAGCTTGACAGCGACTAGCGGGACAAATGAGCAGTTCTTC
CASSLTATSGTNEQFF
>TRBV29-1|-|few|TRBJ1-1
TGCAGCGTTCAGGGCGTAATGAACACTGAAGCTTTCTTT
CSVQGVMNTEAFF
>TRBV5-1|-|once|TRBJ2-5
TGCGCCAGCAGCCCTAGCGAACAAGAGACCCAGTACTTC
CASSPSEQETQYF
>TRBV4-1|TRBD2|-|TRBJ2-5
TGCGCCAGCAGCCCCGGGACTAGCGGGATGGAGACCCAGTACTTC
CASSPGTSGMETQYF
>TRBV7-2|TRBD1|-|TRBJ2-3
TGTGCCAGCAGCGCCCCAGGGGGCCTTCGCACAGATACGCAGTATTTT
CASSAPGGLRTDTQYF
>TRBV7-2|-|-|TRBJ2-3
TGTGCCAGCAGCTTCGGAGCAAGCGTCAGCGGAAATACGCAGTATTTT
CASSFGASVSGNTQYF
>TRBV6-1|-|-|TRBJ2-5
TGTGCCAGCAGTGATGCCAGGGGAGAGACCCAGTACTTC
CASSDARGETQYF
>TRBV5-1|TRBD2|few|TRBJ2-2
TGCGCCAGCAGCTCTGGGACTAGCAGCGATACGAACACCGGGGAGCTGTTTTTT
CASSSGTSSDTNTGELFF
>TRBV29-1|-|-|TRBJ2-3
TGCAGCGCTGGGGAAGATACGCAGTATTTT
CSAGEDTQYF